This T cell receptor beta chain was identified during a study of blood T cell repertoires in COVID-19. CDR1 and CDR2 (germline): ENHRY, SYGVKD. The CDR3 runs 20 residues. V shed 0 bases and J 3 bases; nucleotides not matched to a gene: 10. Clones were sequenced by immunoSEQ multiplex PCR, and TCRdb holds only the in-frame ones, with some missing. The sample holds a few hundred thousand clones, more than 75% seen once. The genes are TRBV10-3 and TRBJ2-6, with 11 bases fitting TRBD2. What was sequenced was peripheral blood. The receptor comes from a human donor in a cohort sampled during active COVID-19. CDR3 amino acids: CAISESKLAGGHGGANVLTF. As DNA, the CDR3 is TGTGCCATCAGTGAGTCAAAGTTAGCGGGAGGGCATGGTGGGGCCAACGTCCTGACTTTC.